Below are 11 T cell receptor beta chains sequenced from a single sample in a study of T cell repertoires in cytomegalovirus infection. TCRdb re-called the reads through MiXCR, storing one row per CDR3 protein. Among a few hundred thousand distinct CDR3 sequences listed, about 25% were seen once. No antigens are known for them. This specimen consisted of cultured PBMCs, obtained from culture after CMV antigen stimulation. These receptors originate from a human donor in good health (CMV status not recorded). Some clones in this sample may be carry-over from other donors' samples.

In its sample, this clonotype was seen a few times. The genes are TRBV28 and TRBJ1-5, with 8 bases lining up with TRBD1. CDR3 length equals 15 residues. V gave up 1 base and J gave up 11 bases; unmatched junction bases: 10. Germline lookup yields CDR1 MDHEN and CDR2 SYDVKM. The DNA for the CDR3 is TGTGCCAGCAGTTTATCAGGGGGCCTATTTGAGACCCAGCATTTT. It is translated as CASSLSGGLFETQHF.

There are a few counts of this clonotype. The J gene is TRBJ1-2, the V gene TRBV2, with D unclear. V was shortened by 7 bases and J by 3 bases, with 15 bases between the two germline ends. Germline loops: CDR1 SNHLY, CDR2 FYNNEI. The CDR3 runs to 14 residues. The CDR3 loop reads CASIRARTDYGYTF. Written as DNA, the CDR3 is TGTGCCAGCATAAGAGCCCGGACGGACTATGGCTACACCTTC.

This clonotype was seen many times. The rearrangement uses TRBV7-2 and TRBJ1-1, with D unresolved. V was trimmed by 7 bases and J by 1 base, leaving 13 bases between them. The CDR3 contains 14 residues. Per the germline V gene, CDR1 is SGHTA and CDR2 is FQGNSA. The CDR3 reads CASTSRATNTEAFF. The CDR3 DNA reads TGTGCCAGCACCTCTCGGGCAACGAACACTGAAGCTTTCTTT.

J is TRBJ1-3 and V is TRBV7-9; D is possibly TRBD1 (5 bases). The CDR3 spans 15 residues. V was clipped by 11 bases and J by 0 bases, with 17 bases between them. The germline CDR1 and CDR2 sequences are SEHNR and FQNEAQ (reference sequence). CDR3 DNA: TGTGCCGCCTCGGGACGGGGGATCTCTGGAAACACCATATATTTT. It translates to CAASGRGISGNTIYF.

In this sample, this clonotype turned up many times. The chain employs TRBV7-2 and TRBJ2-1, with D possibly matching TRBD2 (5 bases). The CDR3 has 16 residues. Trimming removed 4 bases at V and 4 bases at J, with 17 bases between. Per the germline V gene, CDR1 is SGHTA and CDR2 is FQGNSA. The CDR3 DNA is TGTGCCAGCAGCTATTCCACGGGGTTCCTGTACAATGAGCAGTTCTTC. Translation gives CASSYSTGFLYNEQFF.

The rearrangement joins TRBV27 to TRBJ1-6; 10 bases map to TRBD1. Germline assignment: CDR1 MNHEY and CDR2 SMNVEV (reference sequence). The CDR3 length is 18 residues. J gave up 7 bases and V 7 bases, and 16 bases lay outside the gene matches. The CDR3 is CASNYLPGQGRMNSPLHF. The CDR3 bases are TGTGCCAGCAATTACCTTCCGGGACAGGGGAGAATGAATTCACCCCTCCACTTT.

Many counts were recorded for this clonotype. J is TRBJ2-1 and V is TRBV11-2; D is unresolved. Trimming removed 2 bases at V and 5 bases at J, with 7 bases between. This CDR3 is built from 13 residues. CDR1 and CDR2 (germline): SGHAT, FQNNGV. This chain's CDR3 is CASSLTGDNEQFF. The CDR3 DNA follows: TGTGCCAGCAGCTTAACCGGAGACAATGAGCAGTTCTTC.

This clonotype occurred a few times. The CDR3 loop reads CASSLGGRAPNEQFF. The CDR3 region has the DNA TGTGCCAGCAGCTTAGGCGGGAGGGCCCCCAATGAGCAGTTCTTC. The chain employs TRBV11-3 and TRBJ2-1, with 9 bases identical to TRBD2. Unmatched junction bases numbered 4, after V lost 1 base and J lost 6 bases. This CDR3 contains 15 residues. Germline CDR1 is SGHNT and CDR2 is YENEEA.

The chain recombines TRBV7-8 with TRBJ2-1; 10 bases are a match to TRBD2. The CDR3 has 16 residues. Germline CDR1 and CDR2: SGHVS and FQNEAQ. Losses at the gene ends were 5 bases for V and 5 bases for J; bases not matched to a gene: 9. The CDR3 loop is CASSRRLAGLDNEQFF. In DNA, the CDR3 is TGTGCCAGCAGCCGCAGACTAGCGGGCCTTGACAATGAGCAGTTCTTC.

This clonotype was recorded a few times. The chain has TRBV12-3 or TRBV12-4 and TRBJ2-7, with 12 bases lining up with TRBD2. The CDR3 runs 16 residues. V shed 5 bases and J 2 bases; nucleotides not matched to a gene: 7. CDR3 loop: CASSPGTSGFTYEQYF. The CDR3 coding sequence is TGTGCCAGCAGTCCCGGGACTAGCGGGTTCACCTACGAGCAGTACTTC.

The V call is TRBV20-1, the J call TRBJ2-5; the D is unclear. V gave up 0 bases and J gave up 4 bases, with 6 bases separating them. CDR3 size: 12 residues. In germline, CDR1 is DFQATT, CDR2 SNEGSKA (reference sequence). This CDR3 is CSARDSRETQYF. CDR3 coding DNA: TGCAGTGCTAGAGATTCGCGAGAGACCCAGTACTTC.